These 16 T cell receptor beta chains were sequenced from one sample in a study of regulatory T cells in long-lasting Graves disease (dated by TCRdb to about 2021). Taken with the paper, the label for time point translates to: persistent/refractory GD, antithyroid drugs over 5 years with positive TRAb. RNA was extracted from PBMCs in TRIzol for both TCR sequencing and RNA sequencing. The library was obtained by multiplex PCR. Sequenced on an Illumina HiSeq 4000. iRepertoire HTBI primers and Arm-PCR amplification of CDR3 regions were used to construct TCR beta libraries. TCRdb ran its own pipeline on the public reads, namely fastp trimming at Q25 and MiXCR clone calling, and kept in-frame beta chains. Each record represents a unique CDR3 protein, reported with the most common genes and DNA among its rows. Within this sample are 360,000 or so distinct CDR3 sequences, with around 23% of them counted one time only. Clones ranked in the top ten supply about 27% of the sample.

Sequenced material: peripheral blood mononuclear cells (PBMCs), taken when the disease was refractory, from a patient treated with antithyroid drugs. Every receptor here comes from a woman in her thirties or forties with Graves disease. Donor details come from another sample of the same person, matched by shared clones.

This clonotype has only a few counts. The chain recombines TRBV7-2 with TRBJ2-7; tentatively, D is TRBD1 (6 bases). The V gene's germline CDR1 is SGHTA and CDR2 FQGNSA. This CDR3 comprises 11 residues. V was clipped by 5 bases and J by 10 bases, with 12 bases between them. In DNA, the CDR3 is TGTGCCAGCAGCCAAAGGGGGTCACAGTACTTC. Protein: CASSQRGSQYF. Full variable domain (outside the CDR3, taken from reference TRBV7-2 and TRBJ2-7): GAGVSQSPSNKVTEKGKDVELRCDPISGHTALYWYRQSLGQGLEFLIYFQGNSAPDKSGLPSDRFSAERTGGSVSTLTIQRTQQEDSAVYLCASSQRGSQYFGPGTRLTVT.

The chain has TRBV6-5 and TRBJ2-4; D is possibly TRBD1 (5 bases). CDR1 and CDR2 (germline): MNHEY, SVGAGI. The CDR3 has 17 amino acids. Trimming left V 4 bases short and J 7 bases short, with 23 bases between. Written as DNA, the CDR3 is TGTGCCAGCAGTTTCTCTCTGGCGATAGGGGCCTCTAACATTCAGTACTTC. This translates into CASSFSLAIGASNIQYF.

At least ten counts were recorded for this clonotype. The chain carries TRBV28 and TRBJ2-5; TRBD1 matches 10 bases. V shed 3 bases and J 6 bases; nucleotides not matched to a gene: 7. The CDR3 length is 15 residues. Germline V CDR1 and CDR2: MDHEN, SYDVKM. The CDR3 loop reads CASSLRQGAGKTQYF. The CDR3, as DNA: TGTGCCAGCAGTTTGAGACAGGGGGCTGGGAAGACCCAGTACTTC. Full variable domain (missing parts from reference TRBV28 and TRBJ2-5): DVKVTQSSRYLVKRTGEKVFLECVQDMDHENMFWYRQDPGLGLRLIYFSYDVKMKEKGDIPEGYSVSREKKERFSLILESASTNQTSMYLCASSLRQGAGKTQYFGPGTRLLVL.

This clonotype appeared many times. The chain employs TRBV2 and TRBJ2-7; 8 bases are shared with TRBD2. Trimming at V came to 4 bases and at J to 2 bases, leaving 4 bases not matched to a gene. The CDR3 has 14 residues. Germline lookup yields CDR1 SNHLY and CDR2 FYNNEI. For the CDR3, the DNA is TGTGCCAGCAGTGCTAGCGGGCAGACCTACGAGCAGTACTTC. Its protein product is CASSASGQTYEQYF.

This clonotype was observed a few times. The genes are TRBV5-1 and TRBJ1-6; 7 bases are shared with TRBD1. This CDR3 is built from 15 residues. With 0 bases clipped from V and 7 bases from J, the junction kept 4 bases outside the gene matches. Looked up from germline, CDR1 is SGHRS and CDR2 is YFSETQ. The CDR3 is CASSLGQGDNSPLHF. The CDR3 DNA reads TGCGCCAGCAGCTTGGGGCAGGGGGACAATTCACCCCTCCACTTT.

This clonotype was found many times. The V call is TRBV29-1, the J call TRBJ2-7; D is perhaps TRBD2 (6 bases). Germline-derived CDR1 and CDR2 are SQVTM and ANQGSEA. This CDR3 has 13 residues. The germline V and J ends were trimmed by 7 bases and 0 bases, with 13 bases remaining between them. The DNA of the CDR3 is TGCAGCGCCGTTGGGGGAGGCTCCTACGAGCAGTACTTC. Protein product: CSAVGGGSYEQYF.

This clonotype was recorded at least ten times. The rearrangement links TRBV28 to TRBJ1-6, with no clear D. This CDR3 comprises 13 residues. The V gene lost 7 bases and the J gene lost 7 bases, with 11 bases spanning the gap. The V gene's germline CDR1 is MDHEN and CDR2 SYDVKM. CDR3 region: CASTPDFNSPLHF. The CDR3 DNA sequence: TGTGCCAGCACCCCAGATTTCAATTCACCCCTCCACTTT.

This chain connects TRBV12-3 or TRBV12-4 to TRBJ1-1, with a possible D match to TRBD1 (5 bases). The CDR3 spans 13 residues. The germline V and J ends were trimmed by 4 bases and 5 bases, with 11 bases remaining between them. The CDR3 region has the DNA TGTGCCAGCAGTTACCAGGGTTGGACTGAAGCTTTCTTT. The encoded protein is CASSYQGWTEAFF.

This clonotype was detected many times. At one end, the junction sequence differs from germline, possibly due to a read error. The chain has TRBV2 and TRBJ2-5; D uncertain. The CDR3 sequence is 11 residues long. Germline V gives CDR1 SNHLY, CDR2 FYNNEI. CDR3: CASREDETQYF. CDR3 bases: TGTGCCAGCAGGGAAGATGAAACCCAGTACTTC.

The table lists this clonotype with many counts. The gene calls are TRBV6-1 and TRBJ2-7; 10 bases are a match to TRBD2. The CDR3 loop spans 16 amino acids. Germline loops: CDR1 MNHNS, CDR2 SASEGT. After removal of 1 base from V and 4 bases from J, the junction contained 7 bases not matched to a gene. The CDR3 region is CASSEGASGSRYEQYF. As DNA, the CDR3 is TGTGCCAGCAGTGAAGGGGCTAGCGGGAGCAGGTACGAGCAGTACTTC.

This clonotype was recorded a few times. J is TRBJ1-6 and V is TRBV27; 7 nucleotides match TRBD1. Germline V lookup: CDR1 MNHEY, CDR2 SMNVEV (reference sequence). The CDR3 length is 17 residues. J was trimmed by 0 bases and V by 5 bases; bases with no gene match: 7. The CDR3 region has the DNA TGTGCCAGCAGTCCGAGGGGGCCTACCTCCTATAATTCACCCCTCCACTTT. This translates into CASSPRGPTSYNSPLHF.

For this clonotype: A much larger clonotype is one base distant, so this may be a read error. V gene TRBV28 combines with J gene TRBJ1-5, with TRBD1 as a possible D gene (6 bases). This CDR3 comprises 15 residues. The germline V gene has CDR1 MDHEN and CDR2 SYDVKM. Trimming left V 4 bases short and J 5 bases short, with 15 bases between. This CDR3 is CASSSPGGGHQPQHF. DNA for the CDR3: TGTGCCAGCAGTTCCCCAGGAGGGGGGCATCAGCCCCAGCATTTT. Full variable domain (rest looked up from reference TRBV28 and TRBJ1-5): DVKVTQSSRYLVKRTGEKVFLECVQDMDHENMFWYRQDPGLGLRLIYFSYDVKMKEKGDIPEGYSVSREKKERFSLILESASTNQTSMYLCASSSPGGGHQPQHFGDGTRLSIL.

This clonotype was seen only a few times. The chain combines TRBV5-1 with TRBJ1-4; 7 bases map to TRBD1. Germline V gene data show CDR1 as SGHRS and CDR2 as YFSETQ. The CDR3 covers 15 residues. Unmatched junction bases numbered 2, after V lost 0 bases and J lost 3 bases. The CDR3 DNA reads as TGCGCCAGCAGCTTGGTAACAGGGGCTAATGAAAAACTGTTTTTT. Amino acid sequence: CASSLVTGANEKLFF. Filled out from reference TRBV5-1 and TRBJ1-4, the complete variable domain reads KAGVTQTPRYLIKTRGQQVTLSCSPISGHRSVSWYQQTPGQGLQFLFEYFSETQRNKGNFPGRFSGRQFSNSRSEMNVSTLELGDSALYLCASSLVTGANEKLFFGSGTQLSVL.

J is TRBJ1-1 and V is TRBV5-1, with a weak D call TRBD1 (6 bases). Germline V gene sequence: CDR1 SGHRS, CDR2 YFSETQ. The CDR3 length is 14 residues. V shed 4 bases and J shed 3 bases, with 13 bases lying between them. CDR3 sequence: CASSRAGDDTEAFF. The CDR3 DNA is TGCGCCAGCAGCAGGGCAGGGGACGACACTGAAGCTTTCTTT.

This clonotype showed up many times. Here the CDR3 reads CATSGRTPLNTEAFF. CDR3 coding DNA: TGTGCCACCAGCGGGCGGACACCTTTAAACACTGAAGCTTTCTTT. The chain uses TRBV15 and TRBJ1-1; weak D call: TRBD1 (5 bases). Germline V gene lookup returns CDR1 LNHNV and CDR2 YYDKDF (reference sequence). The CDR3 consists of 15 residues. The germline V and J ends were trimmed by 5 bases and 2 bases, with 15 bases remaining between them.

The count of this clonotype is one. This CDR3 is CASSIFSAANTEAFF. The CDR3 nucleotides read TGTGCCAGTAGTATTTTCTCGGCGGCGAACACTGAAGCTTTCTTT. The chain combines TRBV19 with TRBJ1-1; D gene uncertain. Looked up from germline, CDR1 is LNHDA and CDR2 is SQIVND (reference sequence). Trimming pared 3 bases from V and 1 base from J, leaving 12 bases between. This CDR3 comprises 15 residues. Based on the CDR3 plus reference TRBV19 and TRBJ1-1, the full variable domain is DGGITQSPKYLFRKEGQNVTLSCEQNLNHDAMYWYRQDPGQGLRLIYYSQIVNDFQKGDIAEGYSVSREKKESFPLTVTSAQKNPTAFYLCASSIFSAANTEAFFGQGTRLTVV.